This T cell receptor beta chain originates from a study of shared clonotypes between healthy human individuals (dated by TCRdb to 2020 to 2021). A note on the overall study: The cohort comprised a couple of women and a few men aged 18 to 49 years. For each donor, CD4 naive and CD4 memory were each given three plates, CD8 naive was given two plates, and CD8 memory was given one plate. Blood TCR repertoires of about five healthy adults were deeply sequenced to estimate repertoire size and the extent of clonotype sharing between individuals. To increase sequencing depth and limit assay-specific biases, TCR repertoire library preparation and sequencing were carried out by different laboratories using diverse techniques. Between about 0.8 and 9 billion PBMCs per donor were obtained by leukapheresis.

CD8 naive samples consisted of CD45RO-negative cells that were positively selected for CCR7, yielding a CD45RA+CCR7+ population without TemRA cells. The donors were healthy, HIV-negative adults who had no recently reported acute infections or vaccinations. Only Caucasian adults living in Nashville, Tennessee, USA were represented among the donors. Blood was obtained by leukapheresis, after which PBMCs were separated by Ficoll-Histopaque density gradient centrifugation and cryopreserved in liquid nitrogen vapor phase. Analytical flow cytometry was used to check the purity and quantity of every magnetically sorted T cell population. Genomic DNA was isolated from every sorted fraction and measured by UV absorbance on a Nanodrop 2000c. For this clone: Its antigen remains undetermined. Qualities for individual bases were not recorded, and no much larger clone is one base off.

Summary of the overall study and its limitations: Based on pairwise subsampling, the degree of clonotype sharing among donors was expected to be affected by sequencing depth. When four donors were compared, the shared fraction of clonotypes was around 5% for naive CD4, around 4% for naive CD8, roughly 2.3% for memory CD4, and less than 0.45% for memory CD8. Estimated clonotype richness was generally larger for naive than for memory subsets. Because the study included a small number of donors, the genetic and exposure-history diversity represented was limited. Rarefaction of sorted-subset datasets indicated incomplete sequencing despite the large sequencing depth. Sampling was restricted to blood, and TCR repertoires in tissue are likely to differ from TCR repertoires in blood. Compared with non-shared clonotypes, clonotypes shared by all four sorted-subset donors had higher generation probabilities.

Using the deep immunoSEQ assay, multiplex PCR amplified TCR CDR3 regions from genomic DNA. Extracted genomic DNA from each cell subset was spread evenly across all wells of several immunoSEQ 96-well plates, with each plate serving as a replicate. For sorted subsets, 150 to 250 ng of genomic DNA, equivalent to 30,000 or so T cell genomes, went into each replicate PCR. Purified libraries were quantified with a Qubit 3.0 fluorometer, sized on a Bioanalyzer 2100, and re-quantified with the KAPA Library Quantification kit. A separate single-read 150-cycle Illumina NextSeq 550 flow cell was used to sequence each immunoSEQ 96-well plate. The source study handled its data this way. Because the immunoSEQ output included only junctional sequences and no quality scores, the filtering could not be the same as the filtering used for full-length reads. To assign V/J genes and CDR3, sequences were annotated against IMGT germline references using PyIR, a Python wrapper for IgBLAST v1.9. Any read was removed if the V/J assignment was weak (E-value above 1e-6), the CDR3 was missing, or the read contained stop codons, out-of-frame junctions, or ambiguous translated residues. A V3J clonotype was defined by an identical inferred V gene, J gene, and CDR3 amino acid sequence. Percentage overlap between repertoires was computed as shared unique clonotypes divided by the size of the smaller repertoire. Repertoire richness was assessed with RTK rarefaction, the Chao1 estimator, and Recon v2.1 estimates of unobserved clonotypes. Generation probabilities for all TCRbeta clonotypes obtained by the gDNA method from several donors were computed using OLGA. TCRdb's version of the immuneACCESS table is confined to in-frame rearrangements and falls short of the full clone set. An unresolved V gene accounts for under half of the shortfall where checked; the remainder is of unknown origin. For V, J and clone size, that table is used; D and trimming come from the DNA. This sample holds roughly 770,000 clones; approximately 96% were observed only once. The top ten hold less than 0.25% of the sample.

CDR3 length: 14 amino acids, cysteine to phenylalanine. This entry keeps only the CDR3 DNA: 42 bases, framed from base 1. Taken from the germline V gene, the CDR1 and CDR2 loops are MGHRA and YSYEKL. The trim is 3 bases for V and 10 bases for J, with a gap of 16 bases between the germline ends. The sample taken for sequencing was naive CD8+ T cells sorted from blood. The cell subset or site label of this sample denotes: CD45RA+CCR7+. The clonotype was recovered from a man aged 30-40 years in good health. The sequence joins TRBV4-1 to TRBJ2-1; D gene: possibly TRBD2, on 5 matching bases. CDR3 protein: CASSQRSGPGEQFF. The base sequence is TGCGCCAGCAGCCAGAGGAGCGGCCCCGGGGAGCAGTTCTTC.